This entry lists 4 T cell receptor beta chains sequenced from one sample in a study of blood T cells in healthy people across ages. Primers used in a second PCR of roughly 6 to 11 cycles were a sample-barcoded 5' primer and a J-beta primer mix. MiXCR, applied by TCRdb to the 5' RACE reads, yields one record per CDR3 protein. The sample consists of around 1.5 million distinct CDR3 sequences, 45% to 70% of them appearing once. The specimen was blood. Receptors were obtained from a man aged 18 to 29 in good health.

This clonotype showed up just a few times. V is TRBV2 and J is TRBJ2-7; weak D call: TRBD2 (7 bases). The J call is doubtful: the DNA matches TRBJ2-5 better. Germline V gene sequence: CDR1 SNHLY, CDR2 FYNNEI. This CDR3 region has 14 residues. The CDR3 sequence: CASPGGPGFGTQYF. Written as DNA, the CDR3 is TGTGCCAGCCCCGGGGGGCCTGGTTTTGGGACCCAGTACTTC.

The CDR3 here is CASSEEREGTEAFF. CDR3 coding DNA: TGTGCCAGCAGTGAGGAGAGGGAGGGCACTGAAGCTTTCTTT. The rearrangement links TRBV6-5 to TRBJ1-1; D remains unclear. V lost 5 bases to trimming and J lost 4 bases, with 14 bases between them. This CDR3 comprises 14 residues. Looked up from germline, CDR1 is MNHEY and CDR2 is SVGAGI.

This clonotype has just one count. The gene calls are TRBV29-1 and TRBJ2-7; 8 positions agree with TRBD2. The trim removed 3 bases at V and 4 bases at J, leaving 8 bases unmatched. There are 14 residues in the CDR3. The germline V gene has CDR1 SQVTM and CDR2 ANQGSEA. CDR3 amino acids: CSVEAPGGGYEQYF. CDR3 DNA sequence: TGCAGCGTTGAGGCACCGGGAGGGGGTTACGAGCAGTACTTC.

The chain is built from TRBV7-9 and TRBJ2-1; 7 bases match TRBD2. J gave up 2 bases and V 4 bases, and 17 bases lay outside the gene matches. The CDR3 contains 19 residues. Germline CDR1 SEHNR, CDR2 FQNEAQ (reference sequence). In DNA, the CDR3 is TGTGCCAGCAGCTGGGGGAGGGGAAGACTCATCCCGACCTACAATGAGCAGTTCTTC. Amino acid sequence: CASSWGRGRLIPTYNEQFF.